This TCR beta chain was found in a study of shared clonotypes between healthy human individuals (TCRdb year 2020). Context from the whole study: A few men and a couple of women, aged 18 to 49 years, made up the cohort. For each donor, CD4 naive and CD4 memory were each run on three plates, CD8 naive on two plates, and CD8 memory on one plate. Blood TCR repertoires of roughly 5 healthy adults were deeply sequenced to estimate repertoire size and the extent of clonotype sharing between individuals. Different laboratories and diverse techniques were used to prepare libraries and sequence TCR repertoires, to increase sequencing depth and limit assay-specific biases. Between about 0.8 and 8.9 billion PBMCs per donor were obtained by leukapheresis.

Using the deep immunoSEQ assay, multiplex PCR amplified TCR CDR3 regions from genomic DNA. Extracted genomic DNA from each cell subset was spread evenly across all wells of several immunoSEQ 96-well plates, with each plate serving as a replicate. Each replicate PCR for sorted subsets received about 180 ng genomic DNA, equal to about 30,000 T cell genomes. Purified libraries were measured with a Qubit 3.0 fluorometer, size-checked on a Bioanalyzer 2100, and measured again with the KAPA Library Quantification kit. A separate single-read 150-cycle Illumina NextSeq 550 flow cell was used to sequence each immunoSEQ 96-well plate. Turning to the authors' computational methods: The immunoSEQ output contained only junctional sequences without quality scores, so filtering could not match that applied to full-length reads. To assign V/J genes and CDR3, sequences were annotated against IMGT germline references using PyIR, a Python wrapper for IgBLAST v1.9. Reads were removed for weak V/J assignments (E-value above 1e-6), missing CDR3, stop codons, out-of-frame junctions, or ambiguous translated residues. A V3J clonotype was defined by an identical inferred V gene, J gene, and CDR3 amino acid sequence. Percentage overlap between repertoires was calculated by dividing the number of shared unique clonotypes by the size of the smaller repertoire. Three approaches were used to assess repertoire richness: RTK rarefaction, the Chao1 estimator, and Recon v2.1 estimates of unobserved clonotypes. Generation probabilities for all TCRbeta clonotypes obtained by the gDNA method from a handful of donors were computed using OLGA. TCRdb's version of the immuneACCESS table is confined to in-frame rearrangements and falls short of the full clone set. An unresolved V gene accounts for under half of the shortfall where checked; the remainder is of unknown origin. V and J calls plus clone size are reproduced from that table; the DNA served to infer D and trimming. Present in this sample are more than 2 million clones, approximately 95% of which were seen just once. The leading ten clones occupy around 0.13% of the sample.

The CDR3 numbers 15 residues from cysteine through phenylalanine. Just CDR3 DNA is preserved here, 45 bases in frame from base 1. Trimming takes 2 bases off V and 6 bases off J; junction bases not matched to a gene: 6. The germline V gene (reference sequence) specifies GTSNPN as CDR1 and SVGIG as CDR2. Overall results and qualifications from the work: Estimated clonotype richness was generally larger for naive than for memory subsets. Clonotypes shared by all four sorted-subset donors showed higher generation probabilities than non-shared clonotypes. Pairwise subsampling led to the expectation that sequencing depth would affect the degree of clonotype sharing among donors. When a handful of donors were compared, the shared fraction of clonotypes was approximately 5% for naive CD4, roughly 3.3% for naive CD8, 2.3% for memory CD4, and around 0.37% for memory CD8. The genetic and exposure-history diversity represented was limited by the small number of donors. Sampling was restricted to blood, and TCR repertoires in tissues likely differ from the TCR repertoires found in blood. Incomplete sequencing was indicated by rarefaction of sorted-subset datasets, despite the large sequencing depth.

Regarding this clone: There is no known antigen for this receptor. No base-level quality is on record; no much larger clone is a single base apart.

Donors were healthy HIV-negative adults with no recently reported acute infections or vaccinations. Only Caucasian adults living in Nashville, Tennessee, USA were represented among the donors. CD4+ T cells were enriched by magnetic negative selection, after which naive cells were positively selected on CD45RA and the negative fraction was taken as the memory subset. Blood was collected by leukapheresis, and PBMCs were isolated by Ficoll-Histopaque density gradient centrifugation and then cryopreserved in liquid nitrogen vapor phase. Analytical flow cytometry was used to check the purity and quantity of each magnetically sorted T cell population. Genomic DNA was isolated from each sorted fraction and quantified by UV absorbance on a Nanodrop 2000c.

The chain is made from TRBV30 and TRBJ2-5, and 13 junctional nucleotides match TRBD2. The receptor was isolated from a man aged 18 to 30 in good health. Material: naive CD4+ T cells sorted from blood. The cell subset or site label here, explained by the study, means: CD45RA+ positively selected. The CDR3 reads as follows: CAWSITSGGAKTQYF. The nucleotide sequence reads as follows: TGTGCCTGGAGTATTACTAGCGGGGGGGCAAAGACCCAGTACTTC.